The present T cell receptor beta chain was sequenced within a study of control samples from healthy donors and cancer patients. Assay used: immunoSEQ multiplex PCR; TCRdb lists only in-frame clones, some missing. The sample consists of more than 150,000 clones, roughly 93% of them appearing once. Trimming left V 7 bases short and J 10 bases short, with 17 bases between. Germline V gene data show CDR1 as MNHEY and CDR2 as SVGAGI. The CDR3 length is 13 residues. The receptor was isolated from a man aged 50-59 years in good health. The sequenced sample consisted of blood. This chain connects TRBV6-5 to TRBJ1-5; unclear D gene. The CDR3 DNA reads as TGTGCCAGCACCGGAGCTAAAAGAGGACCCCAGCATTTT. Translation gives CASTGAKRGPQHF.